This is a list of T cell receptor beta chains from one sample in a study of T cell repertoires in cytomegalovirus infection. One entry per CDR3 protein results from TCRdb running MiXCR on the reads. This sample carries over 95,000 distinct CDR3 sequences, over 25% of them seen once, and the ten largest clones take less than 45%. What these receptors recognize is not known. This material consisted of CD8+ T cells from cultured PBMCs, taken from culture after CMV antigen stimulation. The source of these receptors is a human donor in good health (CMV status not recorded). Some clones in this sample may be carry-over from other donors' samples. CDR3s include the opening cysteine and the closing phenylalanine or tryptophan. D genes are given only for firm matches. Expanded clones are given a class, and other clones once, few, many or no size at all.

D,J,size,V,DNA,CDR3
.,TRBJ1-3,.,TRBV7-9,TGTGCCAGCAGCCCCGCCGGCAGAATCTCTGGAAACACCATATATTTT,CASSPAGRISGNTIYF
TRBD2,TRBJ2-1,.,TRBV2,TGTGCCAGCAGTGAGATAGCGGGGGGGACCTACAATGAGCAGTTCTTC,CASSEIAGGTYNEQFF
.,TRBJ2-1,.,TRBV7-8,TGTGCCAGCAGCTTATTTTCTGCGTTAGGTGAGCAGTTCTTC,CASSLFSALGEQFF
TRBD1,TRBJ2-7,.,TRBV6-1,TGTGCCAGCAGTGAAAACAGGGGCTACGAGCAGTACTTC,CASSENRGYEQYF
TRBD1,TRBJ1-2,.,TRBV7-4,TGTGCCAGCAGCATCGGACAGGGGTCGGTCTATGGCTACACCTTC,CASSIGQGSVYGYTF
TRBD1,TRBJ1-5,.,TRBV19,TGTGCCAGTGGAGACAGGGGGCGGATTGGTGAGCAGCCCCAGCATTTT,CASGDRGRIGEQPQHF
.,TRBJ1-1,.,TRBV27,TGTGCCAGCAGTTTAGTTGCAGTAGCTGAAGCTTTCTTT,CASSLVAVAEAFF
.,TRBJ2-5,.,TRBV2,TGTGCCAGCAGTGAGCCCCCACAAGAGACCCAGTACTTC,CASSEPPQETQYF
TRBD2,TRBJ2-3,.,TRBV11-2,TGTGCCAGCAGCCTCGGGACTAGCGGGGGGGAAACAGATACGCAGTATTTT,CASSLGTSGGETDTQYF
.,TRBJ1-3,.,TRBV7-6,TGTGCCAGCAGCTTAGCCGGGAGCTTAGGGGCTGGAAACACCATATATTTT,CASSLAGSLGAGNTIYF
TRBD1,TRBJ2-3,.,TRBV7-8,TGTGCCAGCAGCTTAACAGGGGCCGCAGATACGCAGTATTTT,CASSLTGAADTQYF
.,TRBJ2-7,.,TRBV7-7,TGTGCTAGCAGCTTAGGTAGCAGGGGACGGACTACTTTCTACGAGCAGTACTTC,CASSLGSRGRTTFYEQYF
.,TRBJ1-1,medium-sized,TRBV19,TGTGCCAGTAGTGCGTTATCCGCGAACACTGAAGCTTTCTTT,CASSALSANTEAFF
.,TRBJ2-1,many,TRBV6-1,TGTGCCAGCAGTGATTGGATATTTGGGGAGCAGTTCTTC,CASSDWIFGEQFF
TRBD2,TRBJ2-3,.,TRBV7-2,TGTGCCAGCAGCTTAGGGGCTAGCGGGGGGGCAGATACGCAGTATTTT,CASSLGASGGADTQYF
.,TRBJ1-1,few,TRBV28,TGTGCCAGCAGTCGGGGAACAGGTTTCGAAGCTTTCTTT,CASSRGTGFEAFF
TRBD1,TRBJ1-1,many,TRBV7-9,TGTGCCAGCAGCTTGGGGGACAGGTATAACACTGAAGCTTTCTTT,CASSLGDRYNTEAFF
.,TRBJ1-1,.,TRBV25-1,TGTGCCAGCAGTGAAGCCAGGGGTATGAACACTGAAGCTTTCTTT,CASSEARGMNTEAFF
.,TRBJ2-3,many,TRBV2,TGTGCCAGCAACCTCTTTGACGGTTCAGATACGCAGTATTTT,CASNLFDGSDTQYF
.,TRBJ2-5,.,TRBV7-6,TGTGCCAGCAGCTTTCTCCAAGAGACCCAGTACTTC,CASSFLQETQYF
TRBD2,TRBJ2-3,few,TRBV19,TGTGCCAGTAGTATCGGACTAGCGGGGCGCGATACGCAGTATTTT,CASSIGLAGRDTQYF
.,TRBJ1-1,.,TRBV12-3/TRBV12-4,TGTGCCAGCAGTCGGGGGCGGGAAGCTTTCTTT,CASSRGREAFF
TRBD1,TRBJ1-2,few,TRBV6-6,TGTGCCAGCAGTTACTCGGGGACAGGGGTGTTTGGCTACACCTTC,CASSYSGTGVFGYTF
.,TRBJ2-7,.,TRBV19,TGTGCCAGTAGTATGAGGACAGTTAATAACGAGCAGTACTTC,CASSMRTVNNEQYF
.,TRBJ1-5,.,TRBV5-6,TGTGCCAGCAGCCGCCGTGGGGAGTATCAGCCCCAGCATTTT,CASSRRGEYQPQHF
.,TRBJ2-2,many,TRBV7-6,TGTGCCAGCAGCTTGGGGGGATCCGGGACAGATCGCACCGGGGAGCTGTTTTTT,CASSLGGSGTDRTGELFF